A selection of T cell receptor beta chains follows, all from one sample in a study of cytomegalovirus exposure and HLA in healthy donors. Assay used: immunoSEQ multiplex PCR; TCRdb lists only in-frame clones, some missing. In the table there are 110,000 to 150,000 clones, roughly 80% of which are singletons. Sequenced: PBMCs. All receptors derive from a man aged 40-50 years in good health and CMV-seronegative. CDR3s include the opening cysteine and the closing phenylalanine or tryptophan. Fields, in order: CDR3 protein, CDR3 DNA, D gene, clone size, CDR3 length, J gene, V gene. The D gene is left open where the match is weak. Rows give clone size only sometimes, using once, few, many, or a class for an expanded clone.

CASSVEEGAYGYTF,TGTGCCAGCAGTGTCGAGGAGGGGGCCTATGGCTACACCTTC,TRBD1,.,14,TRBJ1-2,TRBV2
CASSSQGNTGELFF,TGTGCCAGCAGTTCACAGGGGAACACCGGGGAGCTGTTTTTT,.,.,14,TRBJ2-2,TRBV25-1
CASSLRGEAFF,TGTGCCAGCAGCTTAAGGGGCGAGGCTTTCTTT,.,.,11,TRBJ1-1,TRBV11-2
CATRQAVYTEAFF,TGTGCCACAAGACAGGCAGTTTACACTGAAGCTTTCTTT,.,.,13,TRBJ1-1,TRBV27
CASSLAATPGQGLAFF,TGCGCCAGCAGCTTGGCCGCAACACCGGGACAGGGTTTAGCTTTCTTT,TRBD1,.,16,TRBJ1-1,TRBV5-1
CATSRGGTNTEAFF,TGTGCCACCAGCAGAGGAGGAACGAACACTGAAGCTTTCTTT,.,.,14,TRBJ1-1,TRBV15
CASSTPGTSGASTDTQYF,TGTGCCAGTAGTACCCCCGGGACTAGCGGTGCTAGCACAGATACGCAGTATTTT,TRBD2,.,18,TRBJ2-3,TRBV19
CASSTVQVNTGELFF,TGTGCCAGCAGCACCGTCCAGGTTAACACCGGGGAGCTGTTTTTT,.,.,15,TRBJ2-2,TRBV6-5
CASSLERTKNTEAFF,TGTGCCAGCAGCTTAGAACGGACTAAGAACACTGAAGCTTTCTTT,.,few,15,TRBJ1-1,TRBV7-9
CAISERGGYEQYF,TGTGCCATCAGTGAACGGGGAGGCTACGAGCAGTACTTC,.,.,13,TRBJ2-7,TRBV10-3
CAWTPGQVNYGYTF,TGTGCCTGGACTCCAGGACAGGTCAACTATGGCTACACCTTC,TRBD1,.,14,TRBJ1-2,TRBV30
CASIRQGQINQPQHF,TGTGCCAGCATTAGGCAGGGTCAGATCAATCAGCCCCAGCATTTT,.,few,15,TRBJ1-5,TRBV6-6
CASTVGSGGFYEQYF,TGTGCCAGCACTGTGGGTAGCGGGGGATTCTACGAGCAGTACTTC,TRBD2,.,15,TRBJ2-7,TRBV6-1
CSAPPTGTYNEQFF,TGCAGCGCTCCGCCGACAGGGACTTACAATGAGCAGTTCTTC,.,.,14,TRBJ2-1,TRBV29-1
CASSLSTAGNTIYF,TGTGCCAGCAGCTTGTCGACAGCTGGAAACACCATATATTTT,.,.,14,TRBJ1-3,TRBV7-2
CASSLTGTGGEQYF,TGCGCCAGCAGCTTAACCGGGACAGGGGGGGAGCAGTACTTC,TRBD1,.,14,TRBJ2-7,TRBV5-1
CASTRAQGGEQFF,TGTGCCAGCACCCGGGCTCAGGGGGGTGAGCAGTTCTTC,.,.,13,TRBJ2-1,TRBV2
CASTGTGTGEADTQYF,TGTGCCAGCACCGGCACCGGGACAGGGGAAGCAGATACGCAGTATTTT,TRBD1,.,16,TRBJ2-3,TRBV5-4
CASSYSGDSNYGYTF,TGTGCCAGCAGTTACTCAGGGGACTCTAACTATGGCTACACCTTC,.,few,15,TRBJ1-2,TRBV6-5
CASSTGTPSTGELFF,TGTGCCAGCAGCACCGGGACTCCCAGCACCGGGGAGCTGTTTTTT,.,.,15,TRBJ2-2,TRBV7-6
CARRLWDRGVHEQYF,TGTGCCAGAAGACTTTGGGACAGGGGAGTCCACGAGCAGTACTTC,TRBD1,once,15,TRBJ2-7,TRBV5-3
CASSLSGLGDSTNYGYTF,TGTGCCAGCAGCTTGTCCGGGTTGGGGGACAGCACTAACTATGGCTACACCTTC,TRBD1,.,18,TRBJ1-2,TRBV7-9
CASSLSTEETQYF,TGTGCTAGCAGCTTAAGCACAGAAGAGACCCAGTACTTC,.,.,13,TRBJ2-5,TRBV7-7
CASSLGSNTDTQYF,TGTGCCAGCAGCTTAGGTTCTAACACAGATACGCAGTATTTT,.,once,14,TRBJ2-3,TRBV7-2
CASSAEIRQGAPGYGYTF,TGTGCCAGCAGCGCGGAGATACGACAGGGGGCGCCCGGCTATGGCTACACCTTC,TRBD1,once,18,TRBJ1-2,TRBV9
CASSVSRDRGGETQYF,TGTGCCAGCAGCGTCTCCCGGGACAGGGGAGGAGAGACCCAGTACTTC,TRBD1,.,16,TRBJ2-5,TRBV5-8
CASSSGQPGGTEAFF,TGTGCCAGCAGTTCGGGACAGCCGGGTGGGACTGAAGCTTTCTTT,TRBD1,.,15,TRBJ1-1,TRBV27
CASSVGQGAYNSPLHF,TGTGCCAGCAGCGTAGGGCAGGGGGCTTATAATTCACCCCTCCACTTT,TRBD1,few,16,TRBJ1-6,TRBV9
CASSTSGDSYNEQFF,TGTGCCAGTAGTACTAGCGGGGACTCCTACAATGAGCAGTTCTTC,TRBD2,.,15,TRBJ2-1,TRBV19
CASSLSSGSYEQYF,TGTGCCAGCAGCTTATCGTCAGGGTCCTACGAGCAGTACTTC,.,.,14,TRBJ2-7,TRBV11-3
CAWSGNTGGYQPQHF,TGTGCCTGGAGTGGGAACACCGGAGGATATCAGCCCCAGCATTTT,.,.,15,TRBJ1-5,TRBV30
CASSIRSEIGTEAFF,TGTGCCAGTAGTATACGGTCCGAGATTGGCACTGAAGCTTTCTTT,.,once,15,TRBJ1-1,TRBV19
CASSYIRQAGGYEQYF,TGCGCCAGCAGCTACATTCGACAGGCCGGAGGATACGAGCAGTACTTC,.,.,16,TRBJ2-7,TRBV5-1
CASSSRLGLAMETQYF,TGTGCCAGCAGCTCTCGTCTTGGACTAGCGATGGAGACCCAGTACTTC,TRBD2,.,16,TRBJ2-5,TRBV7-9
CASSLGGSNQPQHF,TGTGCCAGCAGCTTGGGGGGGAGCAATCAGCCCCAGCATTTT,.,.,14,TRBJ1-5,TRBV11-2
CASSLGQGSQPQHF,TGTGCCAGCAGCTTAGGACAGGGAAGCCAGCCCCAGCATTTT,TRBD1,.,14,TRBJ1-5,TRBV7-9
CAWSPGIYEQYF,TGTGCCTGGAGTCCAGGGATCTACGAGCAGTACTTC,.,.,12,TRBJ2-7,TRBV30
CASSFQGARTEAFF,TGCGCCAGCAGCTTTCAGGGGGCCCGGACTGAAGCTTTCTTT,TRBD1,.,14,TRBJ1-1,TRBV5-1
CASSPRWEGAGELFF,TGTGCCAGCAGCCCTCGGTGGGAGGGCGCCGGGGAGCTGTTTTTT,TRBD2,.,15,TRBJ2-2,TRBV9
CASSDSGDEQFF,TGCGCCAGCAGCGATAGCGGGGATGAGCAGTTCTTC,TRBD2,.,12,TRBJ2-1,TRBV5-1
CASSLVGGAVGTDTQYF,TGTGCCAGCAGCTTAGTGGGCGGAGCGGTGGGCACAGATACGCAGTATTTT,.,.,17,TRBJ2-3,TRBV7-8
CASSLQGAQDEQYF,TGTGCCAGCAGCCTACAGGGTGCACAGGACGAGCAGTACTTC,.,.,14,TRBJ2-7,TRBV7-9
CASSLSPTGGPSSYEQYF,TGCGCCAGCAGCCTCTCGCCAACGGGGGGTCCGAGCTCCTACGAGCAGTACTTC,TRBD2,.,18,TRBJ2-7,TRBV5-1
CATSRDYGKAFF,TGTGCCACCAGCAGAGATTACGGGAAAGCTTTCTTT,.,few,12,TRBJ1-1,TRBV15
CASSLVGLSNQPQHF,TGTGCCAGCAGCTTGGTGGGGCTTAGCAATCAGCCCCAGCATTTT,.,few,15,TRBJ1-5,TRBV5-8
CASSQDKGMVAKNIQYF,TGTGCCAGCAGCCAAGATAAGGGGATGGTAGCCAAAAACATTCAGTACTTC,.,.,17,TRBJ2-4,TRBV14
CASSRRVQGGYTF,TGTGCCAGCAGCCGGAGGGTCCAGGGTGGCTACACCTTC,.,.,13,TRBJ1-2,TRBV7-2
CASGTGWGEKLFF,TGCGCCAGCGGGACAGGTTGGGGGGAAAAACTGTTTTTT,TRBD1,.,13,TRBJ1-4,TRBV5-1
CASTGQGLNTGELFF,TGTGCCAGCACCGGACAAGGATTGAACACCGGGGAGCTGTTTTTT,.,once,15,TRBJ2-2,TRBV6-5
CASSFQGDSEKLFF,TGCGCCAGCAGCTTCCAAGGAGATAGTGAAAAACTGTTTTTT,.,.,14,TRBJ1-4,TRBV5-1
CASSLGRSSEQYF,TGTGCCAGCAGTTTGGGCCGGTCAAGCGAGCAGTACTTC,.,.,13,TRBJ2-7,TRBV28
CASSPRGSTDTQYF,TGTGCCAGTAGTCCTCGGGGAAGTACAGATACGCAGTATTTT,.,.,14,TRBJ2-3,TRBV19
CASSLLGGAGNTIYF,TGCGCCAGCAGCCTCCTGGGGGGAGCTGGAAACACCATATATTTT,.,.,15,TRBJ1-3,TRBV4-3
CASSQVSSPIDTQYF,TGCGCCAGCAGCCAAGTCTCCAGTCCCATCGATACGCAGTATTTT,.,.,15,TRBJ2-3,TRBV4-1
CASSISAGGITDTQYF,TGTGCCAGTAGTATTTCAGCGGGGGGGATCACAGATACGCAGTATTTT,TRBD2,.,16,TRBJ2-3,TRBV19
CASSLPWAPVDTGELFF,TGCGCCAGCAGCTTGCCCTGGGCCCCGGTGGACACCGGGGAGCTGTTTTTT,.,.,17,TRBJ2-2,TRBV5-1
CASSYRQGRTEAFF,TGTGCCAGCAGCTACCGACAGGGTCGGACTGAAGCTTTCTTT,TRBD1,.,14,TRBJ1-1,TRBV5-6
CASSLSGTVVSPLHF,TGTGCCAGCAGCTTATCGGGGACAGTAGTTTCACCCCTCCACTTT,TRBD1,once,15,TRBJ1-6,TRBV11-2
CASRAGLAGGTDTQYF,TGTGCCAGCAGGGCGGGACTAGCGGGGGGCACAGATACGCAGTATTTT,TRBD2,.,16,TRBJ2-3,TRBV9
CASRGTGNNEQFF,TGTGCCAGCAGGGGGACAGGGAACAATGAGCAGTTCTTC,TRBD1,.,13,TRBJ2-1,TRBV2